The rows below give T cell receptor beta chains drawn from one sample of a study of T cells in Graves' hyperthyroidism and ophthalmopathy. TCRdb called the multiplex PCR reads again in MiXCR, with one record for every CDR3 protein. The sample carries about 610,000 distinct CDR3 sequences, approximately 15% recorded once. Material: blood. Receptors originate from a middle-aged woman with Graves' ophthalmopathy. Each CDR3 is given without its conserved first and last residue. Fields, in order: J gene, V gene, CDR3 protein.

TRBJ2-3 | TRBV10-1 | ASSESTSTDTQY
TRBJ2-3 | TRBV19 | ASSIEGGGWRTQY
TRBJ1-1 | TRBV19 | ASSIDGQGGPEAF
TRBJ2-7 | TRBV6-1 | ASKKGVDYEQY
TRBJ1-1 | TRBV2 | ASSRGRYTEAF
TRBJ2-2 | TRBV5-1 | ASSRLAGTGELF
TRBJ1-1 | TRBV19 | ASRTSQGMNTEAF
TRBJ1-1 | TRBV7-2 | ASSTGGGMNTEAF
TRBJ2-2 | TRBV12-3/TRBV12-4 | ASSLREGTGELF
TRBJ2-1 | TRBV6-5 | ASSSQGARAVSYNEQF
TRBJ2-3 | TRBV28 | ASSPGEHRGQDTDTQY
TRBJ1-4 | TRBV19 | ASKMAGVNEKLF
TRBJ1-5 | TRBV11-2 | ASSSGTDPASQH
TRBJ2-3 | TRBV11-2 | ASRSIAGRMDTQY
TRBJ2-1 | TRBV2 | ASRKTSGLHEQF
TRBJ1-1 | TRBV7-2 | ASSFDLLGNTEAF
TRBJ1-5 | TRBV6-2/TRBV6-3 | ATMGSIQQYQPQH
TRBJ2-6 | TRBV3-1 | ASSPWISGLAGPSGANVLT
TRBJ2-3 | TRBV12-3/TRBV12-4 | AGSTSGAGANTDTQY
TRBJ1-3 | TRBV28 | ASSIPTQGSIY
TRBJ1-2 | TRBV5-1 | ASRADRGRGYT
TRBJ2-1 | TRBV2 | ASRRRAGMGNEQF
TRBJ1-5 | TRBV19 | ASRLTGQGGNQPQH
TRBJ2-3 | TRBV6-1 | ASSDQGRPPTDTQY
TRBJ2-5 | TRBV20-1 | SAALKPQETQY
TRBJ2-1 | TRBV11-1 | ASSAQYEQF
TRBJ1-1 | TRBV29-1 | SVGHDGLNTEAF
TRBJ2-3 | TRBV7-3 | ASSLGYGGQADTQY
TRBJ2-7 | TRBV5-1 | ASSSIDIKTEQY
TRBJ2-2 | TRBV7-2 | ASSFSQIFNTGELF
TRBJ2-7 | TRBV6-2/TRBV6-3 | ASGRTTWDEQY
TRBJ2-5 | TRBV29-1 | SVATTGTEETQY
TRBJ2-3 | TRBV25-1 | ASSELWGADTQY
TRBJ2-7 | TRBV12-3/TRBV12-4 | ASSLWGSYEQY
TRBJ2-7 | TRBV28 | ASGNRDGNYEQY
TRBJ2-5 | TRBV7-8 | ASSNGLQETQY
TRBJ1-1 | TRBV4-1 | ASSQPGTGPEAF
TRBJ2-3 | TRBV10-2 | ASRPSRRVSLTDTQY
TRBJ1-5 | TRBV27 | ASSFTGNSNQPQH
TRBJ2-1 | TRBV7-9 | ASSLGSGPTTEQF
TRBJ2-1 | TRBV7-9 | ASSTRLALGDEQF
TRBJ1-4 | TRBV20-1 | SASEGRGTKEKLF
TRBJ1-5 | TRBV5-5 | ASSLVPTNQPQH